The 19 T cell receptor beta chains below were found in one sample sequenced in a study of CD8 T cells in ankylosing spondylitis. TCRdb ran MiXCR on the 5' RACE reads and lists one entry per CDR3 protein. The table lists 150,000 to 200,000 distinct CDR3 sequences, over 10% of them singletons. Material for sequencing was blood, either unsorted or a sorted T cell fraction (not recorded which). These receptors all come from a female donor with ankylosing spondylitis or in good health (not recorded which).

V gene TRBV20-1 combines with J gene TRBJ1-1, with D tentatively TRBD1 (6 bases). The CDR3 covers 15 residues. V was trimmed by 6 bases and J by 1 base, leaving 18 bases between them. Germline V CDR1 and CDR2: DFQATT, SNEGSKA (reference sequence). CDR3 DNA: TGCAGTGCAGGGGATGGGGGCGCGGGGAACACTGAAGCTTTCTTT. Its protein is CSAGDGGAGNTEAFF.

This clonotype showed up just a few times. V usage is TRBV20-1 and J usage is TRBJ1-5; 9 nucleotides match TRBD1. V was pared by 6 bases and J by 7 bases, with 13 bases of the junction left unmatched. Germline lookup yields CDR1 DFQATT and CDR2 SNEGSKA (reference sequence). The CDR3 totals 15 residues. CDR3 nucleotides: TGCAGTGCGATCAACTCCGGGACAGGGCACCAGCCCCAGCATTTT. This translates into CSAINSGTGHQPQHF.

The table lists this clonotype with a few counts. V and J are TRBV11-1 and TRBJ2-1, with D perhaps matching TRBD1 (5 bases). Germline V gives CDR1 SGHAT, CDR2 FQDESV (reference sequence). V shed 5 bases and J shed 4 bases, with 12 bases lying between them. The CDR3 has 14 amino acids. The CDR3 region is CASSSDSAYNEQFF. The CDR3 bases are TGTGCCAGCAGCAGCGACAGCGCTTACAATGAGCAGTTCTTC.

This clonotype was detected a few times. J is TRBJ1-6 and V is TRBV4-3; the D gene is possibly TRBD1 (5 bases). The V end was cut by 1 base, the J end by 10 bases, with 17 bases between. CDR1 is LGHNA and CDR2 is YSLEER in the germline V gene. The CDR3 covers 16 residues. The CDR3 nucleotides are TGCGCCAGCAGCCAAGGGGGCGGGCAGGGAGGATCACCCCTCCACTTT. As protein: CASSQGGGQGGSPLHF.

The chain combines TRBV20-1 with TRBJ2-1; D is unresolved. The germline V gene has CDR1 DFQATT and CDR2 SNEGSKA (reference sequence). The CDR3 covers 15 residues. V was clipped by 4 bases and J by 2 bases, with 15 bases between them. CDR3 sequence reads: CSATEPPTAYNEQFF. CDR3 coding DNA: TGCAGTGCTACCGAACCTCCGACGGCCTACAATGAGCAGTTCTTC.

A few counts support this clonotype. As DNA, the CDR3 is TGCAGTGCTAGAGTGGGGACGGGGATCACCGGGGAGCTGTTTTTT. This codes for CSARVGTGITGELFF. The V call is TRBV20-1, the J call TRBJ2-2; D tentatively fits TRBD1 or TRBD2 (5 bases each). This CDR3 spans 15 amino acids. Trimming removed 1 base at V and 4 bases at J, with 13 bases between. Germline loops: CDR1 DFQATT, CDR2 SNEGSKA (reference sequence).

The chain carries TRBV10-3 and TRBJ1-1, with 12 positions matching TRBD1. Germline CDR1 and CDR2: ENHRY and SYGVKD. This CDR3 region has 15 residues. V lost 3 bases, J lost 5 bases, and 4 bases stayed unmatched. The CDR3 bases are TGTGCCATCAGTGACTGGGACAGGGGGCGTACTGAAGCTTTCTTT. This codes for CAISDWDRGRTEAFF.

This clonotype came up a few times. The V call is TRBV7-2, the J call TRBJ2-3; D is perhaps TRBD2 (6 bases). Trimming removed 5 bases at V and 4 bases at J, with 19 bases between. CDR1 SGHTA and CDR2 FQGNSA come from the germline V gene. This CDR3 comprises 16 residues. CDR3 sequence reads: CASSRDAGRGPDTQYF. CDR3 DNA sequence: TGTGCCAGCAGCCGCGACGCGGGGAGAGGGCCAGATACGCAGTATTTT. The full variable domain, with the rest looked up from reference TRBV7-2 and TRBJ2-3, is GAGVSQSPSNKVTEKGKDVELRCDPISGHTALYWYRQSLGQGLEFLIYFQGNSAPDKSGLPSDRFSAERTGGSVSTLTIQRTQQEDSAVYLCASSRDAGRGPDTQYFGPGTRLTVL.

The table lists this clonotype with many counts. The CDR3: CASTYAGGTGLGYTF. DNA of the CDR3: TGTGCCAGCACTTACGCTGGGGGGACAGGGCTCGGCTACACCTTC. The chain joins TRBV12-3 or TRBV12-4 to TRBJ1-2, with 9 bases lining up with TRBD1. Trimming removed 7 bases from V and 8 bases from J; junction bases left unmatched: 14. This CDR3 region has 15 residues.

The chain couples TRBV7-3 to TRBJ2-1; no definite D call. Trimming took off 5 bases at V and 7 bases at J, with 9 bases between the two ends. CDR3 length: 12 residues. Germline lookup yields CDR1 SGHTA and CDR2 FQGTGA. CDR3 in DNA: TGTGCCAGCAGCCCTCAGAGGAATGAGCAGTTCTTC. It yields the protein CASSPQRNEQFF.

The table lists this clonotype with many counts. The chain couples TRBV5-5 to TRBJ2-1; D is perhaps TRBD1 or TRBD2 (5 bases each). The CDR3 has 14 amino acids. Germline values: CDR1 SGHKS, CDR2 YYEKEE (reference sequence). Trimming shortened V by 0 bases and J by 7 bases, and 11 bases separated the two germline ends. DNA of the CDR3: TGTGCCAGCAGCTTGGTGGCAGGGAGTAATGAGCAGTTCTTC. Translating gives CASSLVAGSNEQFF.

There are many counts of this clonotype. The chain is built from TRBV7-3 and TRBJ1-1; D remains ambiguous. This CDR3 is 13 amino acids long. Trimming took 4 bases from V and 1 from J, leaving 7 bases between them. Germline CDR1 and CDR2: SGHTA and FQGTGA. Written as DNA, the CDR3 is TGTGCCAGCAGCTGGAGTGGGAACACTGAAGCTTTCTTT. This codes for CASSWSGNTEAFF.

There are many counts of this clonotype. This sequence joins TRBV20-1 and TRBJ1-2; 9 bases are a match to TRBD1. Trimming took 5 bases from V and 7 from J; bases not matched to a gene: 8. The CDR3 is 13 amino acids. In germline, CDR1 is DFQATT, CDR2 SNEGSKA (reference sequence). The CDR3 loop reads CSAVSGTGFGYTF. The CDR3, as DNA: TGCAGTGCTGTCTCCGGGACAGGGTTTGGCTACACCTTC.

In the case of this clonotype: A single base separates this from a much larger clone, so it may be a read error. This sequence joins TRBV5-1 and TRBJ2-3, with D perhaps TRBD1 or TRBD2 (5 bases each). The CDR3 consists of 14 residues. Trimming removed 4 bases at V and 5 bases at J, with 14 bases between. The germline V gene encodes CDR1 SGHRS and CDR2 YFSETQ. As DNA, the CDR3 is TGCGCCAGCAGCCTCACGCCGGGACGAGATACGCAGTATTTT. Amino acid sequence: CASSLTPGRDTQYF.

This clonotype was detected ten times or more. The rearrangement uses TRBV2 and TRBJ2-5; D may be TRBD2 (6 bases). Trimming took 1 base from V and 3 from J, leaving 12 bases between them. The CDR3 runs 15 residues. The germline V gene encodes CDR1 SNHLY and CDR2 FYNNEI. The CDR3 here is CASSEGLARKETQYF. The CDR3, as DNA: TGTGCCAGCAGTGAAGGGCTAGCGAGAAAAGAGACCCAGTACTTC. Full variable domain (rest looked up from reference TRBV2 and TRBJ2-5): EPEVTQTPSHQVTQMGQEVILRCVPISNHLYFYWYRQILGQKVEFLVSFYNNEISEKSEIFDDQFSVERPDGSNFTLKIRSTKLEDSAMYFCASSEGLARKETQYFGPGTRLLVL.

At least ten counts were recorded for this clonotype. J is TRBJ2-3 and V is TRBV28, with 11 bases matching TRBD2. This CDR3 has 15 amino acids. Germline V gene data show CDR1 as MDHEN and CDR2 as SYDVKM. V shed 7 bases and J 7 bases; nucleotides not matched to a gene: 10. The chain's CDR3 is CASTKLAGVAHTQYF. For the CDR3, the DNA is TGTGCCAGCACCAAACTAGCGGGAGTAGCTCATACGCAGTATTTT.

The chain joins TRBV7-2 to TRBJ2-1; D is unresolved. The germline V gene encodes CDR1 SGHTA and CDR2 FQGNSA. CDR3 length: 8 amino acids. The CDR3 bases are TGTGCGATGGGCTTAGGGTTCTTC. Protein product: CAMGLGFF. Supplemented by reference TRBV7-2 and TRBJ2-1, the full variable domain reads GAGVSQSPSNKVTEKGKDVELRCDPISGHTALYWYRQSLGQGLEFLIYFQGNSAPDKSGLPSDRFSAERTGGSVSTLTIQRTQQEDSAVYLCAMGLGFFGPGTRLTVL.

This clonotype was recorded many times. The CDR3 loop is CSARLAGDTQYF. The CDR3 DNA reads as TGCAGTGCCAGACTAGCGGGAGATACGCAGTATTTT. The chain uses TRBV20-1 and TRBJ2-3, with 10 bases aligning to TRBD2. Germline CDR1 is DFQATT and CDR2 is SNEGSKA (reference sequence). V gave up 6 bases and J gave up 5 bases; unmatched junction bases: 2. This CDR3 has 12 residues.

This clonotype was seen at least ten times. This chain joins TRBV12-3 or TRBV12-4 and TRBJ1-5, with no clear D. V was trimmed by 7 bases and J by 4 bases, leaving 11 bases between them. This CDR3 spans 13 amino acids. Here the CDR3 DNA reads TGTGCCAGCAAGGGCAGCAAAAATCAGCCCCAGCATTTT. It specifies CASKGSKNQPQHF.